Listed here are 5 T cell receptor beta chains from one sample, sequenced in a study of T cell changes during pregnancy in multiple sclerosis. Sequenced by immunoSEQ multiplex PCR; TCRdb stores in-frame clones only, minus some. Of approximately 50,000 clones in the sample, about nine tenths are singletons; the top ten hold 1.3%. The sample was peripheral blood, taken in the second trimester of pregnancy. The receptor set was obtained from a female donor with multiple sclerosis, enrolled in a pregnancy study.

Only a few counts were recorded for this clone. The gene calls are TRBV7-9 and TRBJ2-1; 8 bases are shared with TRBD2. This CDR3 comprises 16 residues. The V gene's germline CDR1 is SEHNR and CDR2 FQNEAQ (reference sequence). V dropped 6 bases and J dropped 3; count of bases not matched to a gene: 10. CDR3 in DNA: TGTGCCAGCAGGCATATAGCCGGGACTAGCTACAATGAGCAGTTCTTC. It specifies CASRHIAGTSYNEQFF.

V usage is TRBV25-1 and J usage is TRBJ2-2; tentatively, D is TRBD1 (5 bases). V lost 0 bases to trimming and J lost 1 base, with 9 bases between them. CDR3 length: 16 amino acids. The germline V gene has CDR1 MGHDK and CDR2 SYGVNS. In nucleotides, the CDR3 is TGTGCCAGCAGTGAATATCCCCAGGGGAACACCGGGGAGCTGTTTTTT. Translation gives CASSEYPQGNTGELFF.

The J gene is TRBJ2-3, the V gene TRBV5-1, with 8 bases matching TRBD2. J was trimmed by 7 bases and V by 5 bases; bases with no gene match: 9. Germline V gives CDR1 SGHRS, CDR2 YFSETQ. The CDR3 is 14 residues long. The CDR3 DNA follows: TGCGCCAGCAGGGTTAGCGGGGCGGGAAATACGCAGTATTTT. This translates into CASRVSGAGNTQYF.

V gene TRBV6-1 combines with J gene TRBJ1-3; D remains ambiguous. The CDR3 totals 16 residues. CDR1 and CDR2 from the germline V gene are MNHNS and SASEGT. The V and J ends lost 4 bases and 4 bases respectively, with 17 bases between them. The CDR3 spells CASSVAPGSRGNTIYF. The DNA of the CDR3 is TGTGCCAGCAGTGTGGCCCCGGGGTCGCGAGGAAACACCATATATTTT.

The chain employs TRBV5-1 and TRBJ1-1; D is ambiguous. Trimming stripped 1 base from V and 1 base from J, with 8 bases between. The CDR3 sequence is 14 residues long. Germline V lookup: CDR1 SGHRS, CDR2 YFSETQ. The DNA for the CDR3 is TGCGCCAGCAGCTTGCTTGCGCAGAACACTGAAGCTTTCTTT. Amino acid sequence: CASSLLAQNTEAFF.